These 5 T cell receptor beta chains share one sample of origin, sequenced in a study of shared clonotypes between healthy human individuals. Sequencing used immunoSEQ multiplex PCR; TCRdb keeps in-frame clones, though not all of them. The sample holds some 1,600,000 clones, approximately 98% seen once. The material sequenced was naive CD4+ T cells sorted from blood. This sample's subset: CD45RA+ positively selected. These receptors were obtained from a man aged 25-45 years in good health.

J is TRBJ2-7 and V is TRBV19; D is perhaps TRBD1 (5 bases). This CDR3 has 13 residues. The ends were cut back, 6 bases at V and 5 bases at J, with 14 bases in the middle. The germline V gene has CDR1 LNHDA and CDR2 SQIVND (reference sequence). This chain's CDR3 is CASRPSTQDEQYF. The CDR3 nucleotides read TGTGCCAGTAGGCCGTCAACACAGGACGAGCAGTACTTC. Combining the CDR3 with reference TRBV19 and TRBJ2-7 gives the whole variable domain DGGITQSPKYLFRKEGQNVTLSCEQNLNHDAMYWYRQDPGQGLRLIYYSQIVNDFQKGDIAEGYSVSREKKESFPLTVTSAQKNPTAFYLCASRPSTQDEQYFGPGTRLTVT.

About this clone: The sample holds other DNA sequences that translate to the same CDR3. The chain has TRBV5-4 and TRBJ1-3; unclear D gene. This CDR3 is built from 13 residues. Trimming stripped 0 bases from V and 2 bases from J, with 3 bases between. Germline-derived CDR1 and CDR2 are SGHNT and YYREEE (reference sequence). The CDR3 DNA sequence: TGTGCCAGCAGCTTGGGGGCTGGAAACACCATATATTTT. Translating it yields CASSLGAGNTIYF.

V gene TRBV19 combines with J gene TRBJ1-5, with a weak D call TRBD1 (6 bases). The CDR3 consists of 17 residues. V lost 5 bases and J 4 bases, leaving 21 bases between the germline ends. The V gene's germline CDR1 is LNHDA and CDR2 SQIVND (reference sequence). CDR3 sequence reads: CASSLRQVLPVNQPQHF. DNA for the CDR3: TGTGCCAGTAGTCTAAGACAGGTCCTTCCCGTTAATCAGCCCCAGCATTTT.

J is TRBJ2-7 and V is TRBV4-3, with TRBD2 matching 8 bases. V lost 0 bases and J lost 2; bases outside the gene matches: 3. CDR1 LGHNA and CDR2 YSLEER come from the germline V gene. This CDR3 contains 15 residues. CDR3 coding DNA: TGCGCCAGCAGCCAAGAGCGGGAGGTCGCCTACGAGCAGTACTTC. Residues: CASSQEREVAYEQYF.

The V and J genes are TRBV7-8 and TRBJ2-7, with 8 bases aligning to TRBD1. The CDR3 totals 15 residues. Germline V gene sequence: CDR1 SGHVS, CDR2 FQNEAQ. Trimming cost V 2 bases and J 3 bases; bases outside gene matches: 6. The CDR3 is CASSLNPRGLYEQYF. The CDR3 DNA follows: TGTGCCAGCAGCTTAAATCCCAGGGGGCTCTACGAGCAGTACTTC. Variable domain in full (rest from reference TRBV7-8 and TRBJ2-7): GAGVSQSPRYKVAKRGQDVALRCDPISGHVSLFWYQQALGQGPEFLTYFQNEAQLDKSGLPSDRFFAERPEGSVSTLKIQRTQQEDSAVYLCASSLNPRGLYEQYFGPGTRLTVT.